Listed here are 3 T cell receptor beta chains from one sample, sequenced in a study of T cells in localized non-small cell lung cancer. The assay was immunoSEQ multiplex PCR, and TCRdb's table has in-frame clones only and misses some. The sample lists 60,000 to 75,000 clones, more than 80% occurring once. This specimen was PBMCs, taken before any cancer treatment. Every receptor here comes from a man between 40 and 70 years old with stage II lung adenocarcinoma.

This chain connects TRBV5-1 to TRBJ2-5; the match to TRBD1 covers 11 bases. Germline V gives CDR1 SGHRS, CDR2 YFSETQ. V lost 4 bases and J lost 5; bases outside the gene matches: 10. This CDR3 region has 16 residues. The CDR3 coding sequence is TGCGCCAGCAGCACTGGGACAGGGGGTAGTGGGGAGACCCAGTACTTC. This codes for CASSTGTGGSGETQYF.

The chain has TRBV6-5 and TRBJ1-1; D is unresolved. Germline V CDR1 and CDR2: MNHEY, SVGAGI. V was shortened by 2 bases and J by 7 bases, with 11 bases between the two germline ends. The CDR3 consists of 13 residues. CDR3 region: CASSYRRRNEAFF. The CDR3 DNA reads TGTGCCAGCAGTTACCGGAGGAGGAATGAAGCTTTCTTT.

V and J are TRBV29-1 and TRBJ2-7; TRBD2 agrees at 12 bases. The junction had 2 bases not matched to a gene; V was cut back by 5 bases and J by 0 bases. Germline CDR1 is SQVTM and CDR2 is ANQGSEA. CDR3 length equals 14 residues. CDR3 DNA sequence: TGCAGCGTTAGACTAGCGGGGGTCTCCTACGAGCAGTACTTC. Residues: CSVRLAGVSYEQYF.